These 14 T cell receptor beta chains came from one sample sequenced in a study of T cells in Graves' hyperthyroidism and ophthalmopathy. Regions amplified from RNA transcripts were the TCR beta CDR3 regions. Initially, a first-round RT-PCR of the TCR CDR3 employed the HTBI primer set. TCRdb independently ran MiXCR on the multiplex PCR reads; one entry per CDR3 protein. The sample has about 520,000 distinct CDR3 sequences, around a quarter seen once. The specimen sequenced was blood. The receptors come from a woman under 40 with Graves' ophthalmopathy.

The J gene is TRBJ1-5, the V gene TRBV7-2; D might be TRBD1 (6 bases). The CDR3 runs to 15 residues. Trimming took off 5 bases at V and 7 bases at J, with 18 bases between the two ends. The V gene's germline CDR1 is SGHTA and CDR2 FQGNSA. The CDR3 region is CASSLLLSGEQPQHF. Written as DNA, the CDR3 is TGTGCCAGCAGCCTACTGCTCTCAGGGGAACAGCCCCAGCATTTT.

At least ten counts were recorded for this clonotype. V is TRBV28 and J is TRBJ2-7; 8 bases fit TRBD1. This CDR3 has 18 residues. Germline V lookup: CDR1 MDHEN, CDR2 SYDVKM. The ends lost 7 bases at V and 1 base at J; junction bases unmatched: 18. DNA for the CDR3: TGTGCCAGCATACCGGCGGACAGGGTCCCTGCTAATTCCTACGAGCAGTACTTC. Translating gives CASIPADRVPANSYEQYF.

There are many counts of this clonotype. The rearrangement links TRBV6-1 to TRBJ1-3; D is undetermined. Germline values: CDR1 MNHNS, CDR2 SASEGT. This CDR3 region has 12 residues. With 2 bases removed from V and 9 bases from J, the gap between germline ends came to 8 bases. CDR3 coding DNA: TGTGCCAGCAGTGAACAGCAGCGCACCATATATTTT. Its protein is CASSEQQRTIYF.

The gene calls are TRBV5-6 and TRBJ2-2, with 7 bases lining up with TRBD2. The CDR3 runs to 15 residues. J lost 4 bases, V lost 0 bases, and 3 bases had no gene match. CDR1 is SGHDT and CDR2 is YYEEEE in the germline V gene. The CDR3 is CASSLGGGSTGELFF. The DNA of the CDR3 is TGTGCCAGCAGCTTGGGGGGGGGTTCCACCGGGGAGCTGTTTTTT.

This clonotype was seen at least ten times. This chain joins TRBV4-1 and TRBJ1-2; no definite D call. Germline assignment: CDR1 MGHRA and CDR2 YSYEKL. CDR3 length: 13 amino acids. The V and J ends lost 0 bases and 2 bases respectively, with 4 bases between them. CDR3 in DNA: TGCGCCAGCAGCCAAGAGGGAAACTATGGCTACACCTTC. This translates into CASSQEGNYGYTF.

At least ten counts were recorded for this clonotype. V usage is TRBV20-1 and J usage is TRBJ1-2; TRBD1 matches at 9 bases. Germline CDR1 and CDR2: DFQATT and SNEGSKA (reference sequence). The CDR3 totals 14 residues. After removal of 5 bases from V and 3 bases from J, the junction contained 7 bases not matched to a gene. The CDR3 here is CSAYTGGSDYGYTF. DNA for the CDR3: TGCAGTGCTTATACAGGGGGCTCAGACTATGGCTACACCTTC.

V and J are TRBV30 and TRBJ2-5, with TRBD1 matching 8 bases. The CDR3 contains 13 residues. The germline gives CDR1 GTSNPN, CDR2 SVGIG (reference sequence). The ends lost 5 bases at V and 5 bases at J; junction bases unmatched: 7. CDR3 sequence (DNA): TGTGCCTGGGCAGGGGGCGACGAGGAGACCCAGTACTTC. Translation: CAWAGGDEETQYF.

This chain connects TRBV11-1 to TRBJ2-7, with TRBD1 identical over 9 bases. With V trimmed by 4 bases and J by 1 base, 5 bases remained unmatched. Germline loops: CDR1 SGHAT, CDR2 FQDESV (reference sequence). The CDR3 is 15 residues long. Here the CDR3 reads CASSCPGQGSYEQYF. The CDR3 DNA follows: TGTGCCAGCAGCTGTCCGGGACAGGGATCCTACGAGCAGTACTTC.

This clonotype has just a few counts. The rearrangement links TRBV2 to TRBJ2-5; possible D gene TRBD1, 6 bases. This CDR3 comprises 13 residues. Trimming cost V 6 bases and J 5 bases, with 13 bases left between them. CDR1 is SNHLY, CDR2 FYNNEI, per germline. CDR3 in DNA: TGTGCCAGCAGACAGGGTGCTAGGGAGACCCAGTACTTC. This translates into CASRQGARETQYF.

This clonotype was found many times. At one end the junction does not follow the germline gene, possibly because of a read error. The V call is TRBV6-2 or TRBV6-3, the J call TRBJ2-4; possible D gene TRBD1, 5 bases. The CDR3 contains 15 residues. Per germline, CDR1 MNHEY and CDR2 SVGEGT. The CDR3 DNA sequence: TGTGCCAGCAGTACATGGACACTCCTTAAAAACATTAAGTACTTC. Encoded protein: CASSTWTLLKNIKYF.

This clonotype was counted ten times or more. This chain joins TRBV7-2 and TRBJ1-1; 7 bases map to TRBD1. Germline CDR1 reads SGHTA; CDR2 reads FQGNSA. Trimming took 5 bases from V and 5 from J; bases not matched to a gene: 5. The CDR3 is 13 amino acids. The CDR3 spells CASSRDRRTEAFF. In nucleotides, the CDR3 is TGTGCCAGCAGCCGGGACAGAAGGACTGAAGCTTTCTTT.

There are a few counts of this clonotype. CDR3 loop: CASRAGRDAWNSPLHF. CDR3 DNA sequence: TGTGCCAGCAGGGCGGGACGGGACGCTTGGAATTCACCCCTCCACTTT. The rearrangement joins TRBV6-1 to TRBJ1-6; a possible D gene is TRBD1 (5 bases). CDR3 size: 16 residues. V was trimmed by 6 bases and J by 7 bases, leaving 19 bases between them. Germline-derived CDR1 and CDR2 are MNHNS and SASEGT.

This sequence joins TRBV30 and TRBJ2-6; D gene unclear. The V end was cut by 5 bases, the J end by 3 bases, with 26 bases between. Germline values: CDR1 GTSNPN, CDR2 SVGIG (reference sequence). The CDR3 contains 19 residues. CDR3 sequence reads: CAWAPQSVVGWVGANVLTF. The DNA for the CDR3 is TGTGCCTGGGCCCCTCAATCAGTTGTGGGTTGGGTTGGGGCCAACGTCCTGACTTTC. The variable domain in full, completed from reference TRBV30 and TRBJ2-6, reads SQTIHQWPATLVQPVGSPLSLECTVEGTSNPNLYWYRQAAGRGLQLLFYSVGIGQISSEVPQNLSASRPQDRQFILSSKKLLLSDSGFYLCAWAPQSVVGWVGANVLTFGAGSRLTVL.

This clonotype was found a few times. This chain connects TRBV27 to TRBJ1-2, with D possibly TRBD1 on 6 matching bases. The V end was cut by 6 bases, the J end by 0 bases, with 14 bases between. This CDR3 spans 15 amino acids. Per germline, CDR1 MNHEY and CDR2 SMNVEV (reference sequence). CDR3 sequence (DNA): TGTGCCAGCAGCCATCGACAGGCAACTAACTATGGCTACACCTTC. Translating it yields CASSHRQATNYGYTF.